Sequencing of this TCR beta chain was carried out in a study of control samples from healthy donors and cancer patients. Using immunoSEQ multiplex PCR, the repertoire was profiled, and TCRdb retains in-frame clones only, with some absent. This sample has some 90,000 clones; about 86% occur once, and the top ten carry over 0.95%. The CDR3 extends over 14 amino acids. With 4 bases clipped from V and 6 bases from J, the junction kept 8 bases outside the gene matches. Germline CDR1 is MNHEY and CDR2 is SMNVEV (reference sequence). The J gene is TRBJ1-1, the V gene TRBV27, with 7 bases lining up with TRBD1. Input material: blood. The sequence came from a woman aged 50 to 60 in good health. The CDR3 DNA sequence: TGTGCCAGCAGTTCCCTGACAGGGTGGGCTGAAGCTTTCTTT. Its translation: CASSSLTGWAEAFF.